This T cell receptor beta chain came from a study of blood T cell repertoires in COVID-19. This clone was counted between two and nine times. Sequencing was performed with immunoSEQ multiplex PCR; in TCRdb, only in-frame clones are kept and a portion is missing. The table includes fewer than 300,000 clones, roughly 90% detected once. J was trimmed by 2 bases and V by 4 bases; bases with no gene match: 1. Germline CDR1 reads MDHEN; CDR2 reads SYDVKM. The CDR3 sequence is 13 residues long. This clonotype was sampled from a woman in her thirties with COVID-19, enrolled during active disease. The sequencing input was peripheral blood. The J gene is TRBJ1-2, the V gene TRBV28, with TRBD1 matching 7 bases. As DNA, the CDR3 is TGTGCCAGCAGTTCAGGGGGGAACTATGGCTACACCTTC. It specifies CASSSGGNYGYTF.